This T cell receptor beta chain is from a study of shared clonotypes between healthy human individuals. Sequenced by immunoSEQ multiplex PCR; TCRdb stores in-frame clones only, minus some. This table holds approximately 940,000 clones, approximately 80% found once. The CDR3 totals 17 residues. Germline CDR1 is LGHNA and CDR2 is YNFKEQ. J was trimmed by 4 bases and V by 2 bases; bases with no gene match: 12. This TCR was sampled from a man between 18 and 35 years old in good health. The chain uses TRBV4-2 and TRBJ2-3; TRBD2 agrees at 7 bases. Sequencing used memory CD4+ T cells sorted from blood. The subset denotes: CD45RA-negative fraction. CDR3 loop: CASSQWGGGTKADTQYF. CDR3 nucleotides: TGTGCCAGCAGCCAATGGGGCGGGGGAACGAAAGCAGATACGCAGTATTTT.